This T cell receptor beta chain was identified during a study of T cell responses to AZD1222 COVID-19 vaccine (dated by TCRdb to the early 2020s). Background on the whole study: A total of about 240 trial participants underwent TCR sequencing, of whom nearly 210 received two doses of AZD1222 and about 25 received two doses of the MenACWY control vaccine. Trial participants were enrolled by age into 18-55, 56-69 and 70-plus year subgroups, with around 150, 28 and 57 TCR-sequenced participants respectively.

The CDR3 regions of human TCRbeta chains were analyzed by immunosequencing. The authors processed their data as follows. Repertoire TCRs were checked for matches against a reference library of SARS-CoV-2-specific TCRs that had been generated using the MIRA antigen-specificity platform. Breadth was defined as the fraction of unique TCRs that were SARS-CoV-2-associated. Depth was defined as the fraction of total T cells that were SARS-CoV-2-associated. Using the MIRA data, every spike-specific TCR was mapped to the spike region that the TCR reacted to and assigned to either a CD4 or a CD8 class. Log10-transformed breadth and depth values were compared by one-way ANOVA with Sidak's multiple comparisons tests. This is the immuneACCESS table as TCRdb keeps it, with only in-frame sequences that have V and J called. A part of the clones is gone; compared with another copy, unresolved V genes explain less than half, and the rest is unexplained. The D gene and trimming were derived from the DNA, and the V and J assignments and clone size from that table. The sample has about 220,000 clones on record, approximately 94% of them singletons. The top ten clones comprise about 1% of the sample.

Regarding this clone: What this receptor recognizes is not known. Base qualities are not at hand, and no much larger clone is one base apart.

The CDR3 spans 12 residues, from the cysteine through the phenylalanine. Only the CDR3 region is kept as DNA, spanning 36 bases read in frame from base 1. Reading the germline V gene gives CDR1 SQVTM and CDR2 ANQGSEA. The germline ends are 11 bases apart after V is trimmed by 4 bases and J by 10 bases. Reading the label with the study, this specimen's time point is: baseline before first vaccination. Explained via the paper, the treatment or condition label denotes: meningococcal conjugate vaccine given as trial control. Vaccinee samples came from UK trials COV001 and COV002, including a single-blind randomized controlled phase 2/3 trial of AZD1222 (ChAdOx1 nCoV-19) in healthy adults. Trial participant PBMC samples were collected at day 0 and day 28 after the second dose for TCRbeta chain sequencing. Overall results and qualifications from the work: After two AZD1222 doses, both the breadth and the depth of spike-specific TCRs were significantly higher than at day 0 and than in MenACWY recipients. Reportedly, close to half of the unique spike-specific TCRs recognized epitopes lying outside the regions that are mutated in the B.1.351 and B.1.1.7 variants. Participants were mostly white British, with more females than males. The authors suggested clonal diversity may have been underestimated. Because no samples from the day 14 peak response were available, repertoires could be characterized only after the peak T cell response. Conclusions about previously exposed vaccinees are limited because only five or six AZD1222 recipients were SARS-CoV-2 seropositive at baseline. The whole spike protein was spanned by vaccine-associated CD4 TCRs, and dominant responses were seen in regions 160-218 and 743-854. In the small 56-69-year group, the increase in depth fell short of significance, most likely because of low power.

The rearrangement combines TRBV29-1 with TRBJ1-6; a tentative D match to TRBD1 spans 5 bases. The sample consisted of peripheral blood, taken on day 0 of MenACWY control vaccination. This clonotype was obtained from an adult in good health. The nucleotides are TGCAGCGTTGGGGACCCTGGGTCACCCCTCCACTTT. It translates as CSVGDPGSPLHF.